This TCR beta chain was documented in a study of cytomegalovirus exposure and HLA in healthy donors. Generated by immunoSEQ multiplex PCR, the TCRdb table keeps only in-frame clones and is missing some. The sample has fewer than 200,000 clones, 70% to 90% seen once. CDR3 length equals 14 residues. V lost 0 bases, J lost 3 bases, and 1 base stayed unmatched. CDR1 is SGHRS and CDR2 is YFSETQ in the germline V gene. The chain couples TRBV5-1 to TRBJ2-7; 9 bases map to TRBD2. The receptor was isolated from a woman between 18 and 30 years old in good health and CMV-seronegative. The source material was PBMCs. As DNA, the CDR3 is TGCGCCAGCAGCTTGGTGACTAGCGGCTACGAGCAGTACTTC. Protein: CASSLVTSGYEQYF.